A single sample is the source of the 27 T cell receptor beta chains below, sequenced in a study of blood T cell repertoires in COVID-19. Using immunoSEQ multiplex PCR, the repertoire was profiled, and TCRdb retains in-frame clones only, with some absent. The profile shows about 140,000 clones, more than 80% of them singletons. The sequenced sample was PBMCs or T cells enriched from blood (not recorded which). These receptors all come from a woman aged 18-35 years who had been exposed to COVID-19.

The CDR3 DNA is TGTGCCTGGGCGGGTGTGGAGGAAAATCAGCCCCAGCATTTT. This codes for CAWAGVEENQPQHF. The chain recombines TRBV30 with TRBJ1-5; D is ambiguous. Between the trimmed V and J ends, which lost 5 bases and 4 bases, there was a span of 15 bases. The length of the CDR3 is 14 residues. Germline CDR1 is GTSNPN and CDR2 is SVGIG (reference sequence). The full variable domain, completed using reference TRBV30 and TRBJ1-5, is SQTIHQWPATLVQPVGSPLSLECTVEGTSNPNLYWYRQAAGRGLQLLFYSVGIGQISSEVPQNLSASRPQDRQFILSSKKLLLSDSGFYLCAWAGVEENQPQHFGDGTRLSIL.

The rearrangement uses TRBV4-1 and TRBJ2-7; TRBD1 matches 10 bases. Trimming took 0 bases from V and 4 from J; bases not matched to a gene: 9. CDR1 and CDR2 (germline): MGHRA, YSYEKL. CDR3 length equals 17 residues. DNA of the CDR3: TGCGCCAGCAGCCAAGATTTGGAGACAGGGGGCCGGTACGAGCAGTACTTC. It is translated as CASSQDLETGGRYEQYF.

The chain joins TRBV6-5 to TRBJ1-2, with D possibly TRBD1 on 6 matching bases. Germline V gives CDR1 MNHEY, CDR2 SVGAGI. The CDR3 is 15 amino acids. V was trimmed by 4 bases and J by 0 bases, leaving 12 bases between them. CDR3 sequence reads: CASSSRDTANYGYTF. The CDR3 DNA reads TGTGCCAGCAGTTCCCGGGACACCGCTAACTATGGCTACACCTTC.

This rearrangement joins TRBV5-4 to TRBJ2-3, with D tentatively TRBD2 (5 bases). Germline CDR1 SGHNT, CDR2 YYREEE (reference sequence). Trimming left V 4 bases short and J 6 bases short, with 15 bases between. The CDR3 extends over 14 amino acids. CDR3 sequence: CASSLATSMDTQYF. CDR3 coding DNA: TGTGCCAGCAGCCTAGCAACCTCGATGGATACGCAGTATTTT.

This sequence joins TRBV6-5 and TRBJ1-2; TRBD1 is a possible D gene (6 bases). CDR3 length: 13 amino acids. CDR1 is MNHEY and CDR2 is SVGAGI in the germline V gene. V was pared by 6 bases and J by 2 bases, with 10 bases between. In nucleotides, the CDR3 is TGTGCCAGCAGCAAGGACAGAAACTATGGCTACACCTTC. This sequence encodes CASSKDRNYGYTF.

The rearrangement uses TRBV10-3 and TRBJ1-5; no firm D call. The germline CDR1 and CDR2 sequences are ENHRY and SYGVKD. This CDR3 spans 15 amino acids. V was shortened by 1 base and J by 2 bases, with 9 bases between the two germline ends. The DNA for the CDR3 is TGTGCCATCAGTGAGTGGGAGGATGGCAATCAGCCCCAGCATTTT. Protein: CAISEWEDGNQPQHF.

CDR3 bases: TGCGCCAGCAGCCCCAGGGGACAGGCCTTGATGGATTCACCCCTCCACTTT. Translating it yields CASSPRGQALMDSPLHF. The chain recombines TRBV5-1 with TRBJ1-6; 8 bases align to TRBD1. This CDR3 region has 17 residues. Germline V CDR1 and CDR2: SGHRS, YFSETQ. Trimming at V came to 4 bases and at J to 8 bases, leaving 14 bases not matched to a gene.

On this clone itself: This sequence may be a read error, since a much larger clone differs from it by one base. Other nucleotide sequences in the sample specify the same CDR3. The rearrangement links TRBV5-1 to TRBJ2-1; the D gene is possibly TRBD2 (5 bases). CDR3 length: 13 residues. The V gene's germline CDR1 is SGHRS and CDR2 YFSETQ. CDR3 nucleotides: TGCGCCAGCAGCGTCCGCGACTACAATGAGCAATTCTTC. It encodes CASSVRDYNEQFF.

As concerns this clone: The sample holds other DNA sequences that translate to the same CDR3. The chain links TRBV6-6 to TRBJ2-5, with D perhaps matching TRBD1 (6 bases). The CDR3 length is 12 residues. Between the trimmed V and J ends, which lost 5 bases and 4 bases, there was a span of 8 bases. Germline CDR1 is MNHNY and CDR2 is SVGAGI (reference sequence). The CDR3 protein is CASSPQGETQYF. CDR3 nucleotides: TGTGCCAGCAGTCCACAGGGAGAGACCCAGTACTTC.

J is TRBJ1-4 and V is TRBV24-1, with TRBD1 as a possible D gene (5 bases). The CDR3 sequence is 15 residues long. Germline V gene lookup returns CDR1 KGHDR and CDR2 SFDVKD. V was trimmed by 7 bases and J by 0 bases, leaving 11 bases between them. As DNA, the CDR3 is TGTGCCACCAGCGGACAAGTTGCAACTAATGAAAAACTGTTTTTT. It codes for CATSGQVATNEKLFF.

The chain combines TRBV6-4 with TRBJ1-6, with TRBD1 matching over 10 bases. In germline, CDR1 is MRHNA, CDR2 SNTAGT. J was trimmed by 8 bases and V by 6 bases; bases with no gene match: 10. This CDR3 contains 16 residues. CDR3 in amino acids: CASRFWGQGNYSPLHF. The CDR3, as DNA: TGTGCCAGCAGATTCTGGGGACAGGGGAATTATTCACCCCTCCACTTT.

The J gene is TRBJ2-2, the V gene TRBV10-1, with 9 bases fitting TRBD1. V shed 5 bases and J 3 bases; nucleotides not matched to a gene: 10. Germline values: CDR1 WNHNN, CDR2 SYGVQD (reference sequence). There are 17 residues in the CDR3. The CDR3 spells CASSTSGQGTDTGELFF. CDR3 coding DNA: TGCGCCAGCAGTACTTCCGGACAGGGGACGGACACCGGGGAGCTGTTTTTT.

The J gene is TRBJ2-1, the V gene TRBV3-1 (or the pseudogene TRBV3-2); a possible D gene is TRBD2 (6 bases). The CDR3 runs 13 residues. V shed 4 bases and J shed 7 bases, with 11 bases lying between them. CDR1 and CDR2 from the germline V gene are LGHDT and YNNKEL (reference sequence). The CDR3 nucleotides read TGTGCCAGCAGCCCCTCGACTAGAAATGAGCAGTTCTTC. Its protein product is CASSPSTRNEQFF.

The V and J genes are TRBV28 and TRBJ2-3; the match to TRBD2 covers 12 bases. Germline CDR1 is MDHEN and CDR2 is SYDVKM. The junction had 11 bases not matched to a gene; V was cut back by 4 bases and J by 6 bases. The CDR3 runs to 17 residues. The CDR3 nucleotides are TGTGCCAGCAGTTCCTTCGCTAGCGGGAGGGCCTTGGATACGCAGTATTTT. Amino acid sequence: CASSSFASGRALDTQYF. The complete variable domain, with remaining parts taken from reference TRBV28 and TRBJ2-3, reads DVKVTQSSRYLVKRTGEKVFLECVQDMDHENMFWYRQDPGLGLRLIYFSYDVKMKEKGDIPEGYSVSREKKERFSLILESASTNQTSMYLCASSSFASGRALDTQYFGPGTRLTVL.

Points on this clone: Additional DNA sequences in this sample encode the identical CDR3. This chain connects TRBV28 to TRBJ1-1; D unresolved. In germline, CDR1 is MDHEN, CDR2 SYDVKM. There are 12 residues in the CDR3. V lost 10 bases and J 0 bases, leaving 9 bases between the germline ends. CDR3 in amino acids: CATRGVNTEAFF. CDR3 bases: TGTGCCACCCGAGGTGTGAACACTGAAGCTTTCTTT.

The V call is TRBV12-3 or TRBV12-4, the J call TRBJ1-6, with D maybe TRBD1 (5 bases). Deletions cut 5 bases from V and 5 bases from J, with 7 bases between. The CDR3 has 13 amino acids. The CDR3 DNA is TGTGCCAGCAGTGAACAGGATAATTCACCCCTCCACTTT. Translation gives CASSEQDNSPLHF.

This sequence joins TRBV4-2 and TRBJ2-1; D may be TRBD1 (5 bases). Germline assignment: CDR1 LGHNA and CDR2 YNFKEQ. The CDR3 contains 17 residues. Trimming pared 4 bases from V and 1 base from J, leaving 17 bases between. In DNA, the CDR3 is TGTGCCAGCAGCCTAACTTCGCAGGGTGGATCCTACAATGAGCAGTTCTTC. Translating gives CASSLTSQGGSYNEQFF.

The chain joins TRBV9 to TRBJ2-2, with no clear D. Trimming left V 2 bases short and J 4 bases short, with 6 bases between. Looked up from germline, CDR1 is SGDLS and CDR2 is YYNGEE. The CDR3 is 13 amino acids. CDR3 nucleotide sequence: TGTGCCAGCAGCGTTACAATCACCGGGGAGCTGTTTTTT. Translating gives CASSVTITGELFF.

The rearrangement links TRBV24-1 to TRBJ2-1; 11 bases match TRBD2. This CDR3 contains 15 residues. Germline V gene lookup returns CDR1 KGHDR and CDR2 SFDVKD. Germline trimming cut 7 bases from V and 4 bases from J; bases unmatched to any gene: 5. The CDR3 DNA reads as TGTGCCACCAGGGGGACTAGCGGAAAGTACAATGAGCAGTTCTTC. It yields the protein CATRGTSGKYNEQFF.

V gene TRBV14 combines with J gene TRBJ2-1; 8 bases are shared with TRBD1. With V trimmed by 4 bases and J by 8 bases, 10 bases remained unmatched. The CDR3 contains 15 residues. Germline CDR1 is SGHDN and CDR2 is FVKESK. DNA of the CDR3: TGTGCCAGCAGCCTATTGGACAGGGCATTCGATGAGCAGTTCTTC. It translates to CASSLLDRAFDEQFF.

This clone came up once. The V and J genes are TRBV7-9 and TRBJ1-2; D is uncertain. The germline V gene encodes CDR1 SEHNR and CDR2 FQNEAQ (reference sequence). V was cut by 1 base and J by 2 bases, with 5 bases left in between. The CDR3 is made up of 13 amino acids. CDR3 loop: CASSLDINYGYTF. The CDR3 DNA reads TGTGCCAGCAGCTTAGACATCAACTATGGCTACACCTTC.

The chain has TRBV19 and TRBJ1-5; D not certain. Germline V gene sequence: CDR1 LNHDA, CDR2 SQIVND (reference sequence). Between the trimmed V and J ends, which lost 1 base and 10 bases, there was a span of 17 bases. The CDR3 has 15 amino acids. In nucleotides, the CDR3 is TGTGCCAGTAGTATAGCTGTGGAGGGTTTCTATCCCCAGCATTTT. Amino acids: CASSIAVEGFYPQHF.

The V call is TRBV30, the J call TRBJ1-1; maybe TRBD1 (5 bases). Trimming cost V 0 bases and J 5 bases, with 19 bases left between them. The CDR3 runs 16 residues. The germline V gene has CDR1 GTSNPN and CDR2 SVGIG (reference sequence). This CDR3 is CAWSVLGGEVWTEAFF. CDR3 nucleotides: TGTGCCTGGAGTGTGCTTGGGGGGGAAGTCTGGACTGAAGCTTTCTTT.

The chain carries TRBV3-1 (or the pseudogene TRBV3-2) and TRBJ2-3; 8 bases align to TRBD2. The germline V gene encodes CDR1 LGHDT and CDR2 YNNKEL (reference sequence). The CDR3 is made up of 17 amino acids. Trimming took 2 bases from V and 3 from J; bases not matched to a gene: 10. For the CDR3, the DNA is TGTGCCAGCAGCCAACCTAGCGGGCTGTCGGAGACAGATACGCAGTATTTT. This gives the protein CASSQPSGLSETDTQYF.

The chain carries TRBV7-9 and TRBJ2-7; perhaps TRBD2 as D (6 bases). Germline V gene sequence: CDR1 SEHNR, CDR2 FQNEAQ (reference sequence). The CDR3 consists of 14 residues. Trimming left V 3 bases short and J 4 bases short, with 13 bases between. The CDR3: CASSFEGGIYEQYF. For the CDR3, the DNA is TGTGCCAGCAGCTTCGAGGGAGGTATTTACGAGCAGTACTTC.

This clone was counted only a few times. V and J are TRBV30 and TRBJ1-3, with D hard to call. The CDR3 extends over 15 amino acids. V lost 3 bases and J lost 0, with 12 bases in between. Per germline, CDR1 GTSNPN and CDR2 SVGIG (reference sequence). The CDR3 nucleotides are TGTGCCTGGAGGAAAGACATGAGCTCTGGAAACACCATATATTTT. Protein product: CAWRKDMSSGNTIYF.

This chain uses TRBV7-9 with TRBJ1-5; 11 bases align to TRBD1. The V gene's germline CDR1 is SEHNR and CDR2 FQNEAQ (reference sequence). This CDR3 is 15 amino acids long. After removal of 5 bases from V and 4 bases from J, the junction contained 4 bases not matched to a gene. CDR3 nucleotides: TGTGCCAGCAGCCGGACAGGGGGCGGGAATCAGCCCCAGCATTTT. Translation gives CASSRTGGGNQPQHF.